What follows are 20 T cell receptor beta chains derived from one specimen sequenced in a study of T cell repertoires in cytomegalovirus infection. In TCRdb, the reads were re-called with MiXCR into one record per CDR3 protein. The sample has hundreds of thousands of distinct CDR3 sequences; less than 40% are singletons. The sequenced material came from PBMCs. All receptors come from a human donor in good health (CMV status not recorded). Some clones in this sample may be carry-over from other donors' samples.

V usage is TRBV6-2 or TRBV6-3 and J usage is TRBJ1-3; D is unresolved. The CDR3 runs 16 residues. Trimming removed 0 bases at V and 4 bases at J, with 13 bases between. Germline V lookup: CDR1 MNHEY, CDR2 SVGEGT. The chain's CDR3 is CASSYSSPGPGNTIYF. The DNA for the CDR3 is TGTGCCAGCAGTTACTCGAGCCCCGGACCCGGAAACACCATATATTTT.

This clonotype was seen a handful of times. The chain combines TRBV6-1 with TRBJ1-6; no clear D. V was trimmed by 11 bases and J by 0 bases, leaving 14 bases between them. The V gene's germline CDR1 is MNHNS and CDR2 SASEGT. The length of the CDR3 is 15 residues. Here the CDR3 DNA reads TGTGCCGGATCGACGGGAAACTCCTATAATTCACCCCTCCACTTT. It codes for CAGSTGNSYNSPLHF.

This rearrangement joins TRBV19 to TRBJ1-5; D is unclear. Trimming took 3 bases from V and 7 from J, leaving 10 bases between them. This CDR3 region has 13 residues. The V gene's germline CDR1 is LNHDA and CDR2 SQIVND (reference sequence). CDR3 sequence: CASSISAEQPQHF. The CDR3 DNA follows: TGTGCCAGTAGTATCTCAGCGGAACAGCCCCAGCATTTT. The entire variable domain, with the rest obtained from reference TRBV19 and TRBJ1-5, is as follows: DGGITQSPKYLFRKEGQNVTLSCEQNLNHDAMYWYRQDPGQGLRLIYYSQIVNDFQKGDIAEGYSVSREKKESFPLTVTSAQKNPTAFYLCASSISAEQPQHFGDGTRLSIL.

The chain couples TRBV20-1 to TRBJ2-1, with 8 bases identical to TRBD2. V was clipped by 1 base and J by 9 bases; unmatched bases: 8. CDR1 and CDR2 from the germline V gene are DFQATT and SNEGSKA (reference sequence). This CDR3 is 14 amino acids long. The CDR3 sequence is CSARGTSWWGEQFF. For the CDR3, the DNA is TGCAGTGCTAGAGGGACTAGCTGGTGGGGTGAGCAGTTCTTC.

A few counts support this clonotype. The chain combines TRBV4-2 with TRBJ2-3; 7 nucleotides align to TRBD2. V was pared by 11 bases and J by 3 bases, with 8 bases of the junction left unmatched. Germline V gene sequence: CDR1 LGHNA, CDR2 YNFKEQ. The CDR3 sequence is 13 residues long. The CDR3 sequence: CAAGEEGTDTQYF. DNA for the CDR3: TGTGCCGCGGGGGAAGAAGGTACAGATACGCAGTATTTT.

This clonotype was observed a few times. This sequence joins TRBV6-6 and TRBJ1-1, with a weak D call TRBD1 (6 bases). The CDR3 totals 15 residues. V shed 8 bases and J shed 4 bases, with 20 bases lying between them. CDR1 is MNHNY, CDR2 SVGAGI, per germline (reference sequence). The CDR3 DNA sequence: TGTGCCAGCCAGGGAAGGACAGCGGGGGGCACTGAAGCTTTCTTT. Translated: CASQGRTAGGTEAFF.

This clonotype was seen a handful of times. The V and J genes are TRBV6-1 and TRBJ2-3, with D possibly matching TRBD2 (5 bases). The CDR3 spans 16 residues. Germline-derived CDR1 and CDR2 are MNHNS and SASEGT. V was shortened by 5 bases and J by 0 bases, with 15 bases between the two germline ends. The CDR3 coding sequence is TGTGCCAGCAGTTCCCCCTTTGGCGGGAGCACAGATACGCAGTATTTT. This translates into CASSSPFGGSTDTQYF.

The chain joins TRBV19 to TRBJ2-1; D is perhaps TRBD2 (7 bases). V lost 10 bases and J lost 15, with 22 bases in between. This CDR3 comprises 12 residues. Per germline, CDR1 LNHDA and CDR2 SQIVND (reference sequence). CDR3 amino acids: CATWGGDNDPFF. CDR3 nucleotides: TGTGCCACCTGGGGAGGGGACAATGATCCGTTCTTC. The variable domain in full, with the rest retrieved from reference TRBV19 and TRBJ2-1, is DGGITQSPKYLFRKEGQNVTLSCEQNLNHDAMYWYRQDPGQGLRLIYYSQIVNDFQKGDIAEGYSVSREKKESFPLTVTSAQKNPTAFYLCATWGGDNDPFFGPGTRLTVL.

This clonotype occurred a few times. The genes are TRBV6-5 and TRBJ1-6, with D unresolved. Trimming removed 1 base from V and 5 bases from J, with 12 bases in between. This CDR3 comprises 16 residues. Germline V gene sequence: CDR1 MNHEY, CDR2 SVGAGI. For the CDR3, the DNA is TGTGCCAGCAGTTACTTCGGCCGCCATAATAATTCACCCCTCCACTTT. This codes for CASSYFGRHNNSPLHF.

J is TRBJ1-1 and V is TRBV6-1, with D possibly TRBD1 on 5 matching bases. The germline CDR1 and CDR2 sequences are MNHNS and SASEGT. This CDR3 is built from 16 residues. V gave up 6 bases and J gave up 4 bases, with 21 bases separating them. CDR3 in DNA: TGTGCCAGCAGCCGTTTTGGCGGGGCTGGAAGCACTGAAGCTTTCTTT. Translated: CASSRFGGAGSTEAFF.

This clonotype was observed many times. The J gene is TRBJ2-1, the V gene TRBV7-2; D might be TRBD2 (7 bases). Germline CDR1 is SGHTA and CDR2 is FQGNSA. This CDR3 is 14 amino acids long. The ends were cut back, 0 bases at V and 6 bases at J, with 9 bases in the middle. The CDR3 protein is CASSLAGGLNEQFF. As DNA, the CDR3 is TGTGCCAGCAGCTTAGCGGGGGGGCTCAATGAGCAGTTCTTC. Full variable domain (outside the CDR3, taken from reference TRBV7-2 and TRBJ2-1): GAGVSQSPSNKVTEKGKDVELRCDPISGHTALYWYRQSLGQGLEFLIYFQGNSAPDKSGLPSDRFSAERTGGSVSTLTIQRTQQEDSAVYLCASSLAGGLNEQFFGPGTRLTVL.

The chain carries TRBV27 and TRBJ1-1; 9 positions match TRBD1. The CDR3 extends over 19 amino acids. The ends lost 2 bases at V and 1 base at J; junction bases unmatched: 14. Per the germline V gene, CDR1 is MNHEY and CDR2 is SMNVEV (reference sequence). The CDR3 sequence is CASSLEGQGGGIGNTEAFF. DNA of the CDR3: TGTGCCAGCAGTTTAGAGGGACAGGGTGGTGGTATAGGGAACACTGAAGCTTTCTTT.

DNA of the CDR3: TGTGCCAGCAGTTACGGTCGGGACGAGCAGTACTTC. It is translated as CASSYGRDEQYF. This chain uses TRBV6-2 or TRBV6-3 with TRBJ2-7; D unclear. The germline V and J ends were trimmed by 2 bases and 5 bases, with 7 bases remaining between them. Per germline, CDR1 MNHEY and CDR2 SVGEGT. The CDR3 runs 12 residues.

This clonotype turned up a few times. This chain joins TRBV20-1 and TRBJ2-5, with 8 bases aligning to TRBD2. Germline assignment: CDR1 DFQATT and CDR2 SNEGSKA (reference sequence). The CDR3 is 13 amino acids. V dropped 7 bases and J dropped 3; count of bases not matched to a gene: 7. The CDR3 region has the DNA TGCAGTGAGAGCGGGAGTTTGGAAGAGACCCAGTACTTC. Translation: CSESGSLEETQYF.

This chain connects TRBV4-1 to TRBJ2-7; D possibly uses TRBD1 or TRBD2 (5 bases each). CDR1 MGHRA and CDR2 YSYEKL come from the germline V gene. This CDR3 contains 18 residues. V was pared by 1 base and J by 6 bases, with 25 bases between. The CDR3 DNA reads TGCGCCAGCAGCCAAGCGGCCGCCCATTGGGGGAGACCTGCCGAGCAGTACTTC. This gives the protein CASSQAAAHWGRPAEQYF.

On this clonotype itself: Because the CDR3 is missing its conserved closing phenylalanine or tryptophan, this is likely a read error. V usage is TRBV27 and J usage is TRBJ2-4; 10 nucleotides agree with TRBD1. The CDR3 has 14 amino acids. Germline trimming cut 2 bases from V and 6 bases from J; bases unmatched to any gene: 1. CDR1 and CDR2 from the germline V gene are MNHEY and SMNVEV (reference sequence). CDR3 sequence reads: CASSLGDRGNIQYL. For the CDR3, the DNA is TGTGCCAGCAGTTTAGGGGACAGGGGAAACATTCAGTACTTA.

V and J are TRBV27 and TRBJ2-7; no clear D gene. This CDR3 has 15 residues. Germline V gene lookup returns CDR1 MNHEY and CDR2 SMNVEV (reference sequence). With 6 bases removed from V and 3 bases from J, the gap between germline ends came to 18 bases. CDR3 region: CASSYDKPSIYEQYF. In DNA, the CDR3 is TGTGCCAGCAGCTATGACAAACCCTCAATCTACGAGCAGTACTTC.

This clonotype was seen only a few times. The chain uses TRBV11-1 and TRBJ2-3; D is unclear. V was clipped by 5 bases and J by 4 bases, with 16 bases between them. This CDR3 contains 15 residues. CDR1 and CDR2 from the germline V gene are SGHAT and FQDESV (reference sequence). CDR3 in DNA: TGTGCCAGCAGCCTCCTTGGAGAAGGGCCAGATACGCAGTATTTT. Residues: CASSLLGEGPDTQYF.

The CDR3 DNA reads TGTGCCAGCAGCTTGGCCTTAACTAGCGGGAGCGCAGATACGCAGTATTTT. Its protein is CASSLALTSGSADTQYF. The rearrangement joins TRBV5-6 to TRBJ2-3, with 11 bases aligning to TRBD2. The CDR3 covers 17 residues. The germline V gene has CDR1 SGHDT and CDR2 YYEEEE. The V and J ends lost 0 bases and 4 bases, in that order; junction bases with no gene match: 7.

This chain connects TRBV7-2 to TRBJ2-2; D is possibly TRBD2 (5 bases). Trimming removed 1 base from V and 1 base from J, with 13 bases in between. The CDR3 sequence is 17 residues long. Germline assignment: CDR1 SGHTA and CDR2 FQGNSA. The CDR3: CASSLGSGSVNTGELFF. The DNA for the CDR3 is TGTGCCAGCAGCTTAGGGAGTGGTAGCGTGAACACCGGGGAGCTGTTTTTT.